This T cell receptor beta chain stems from a study of blood T cells in healthy people across ages. Notes on the study in general: It was the long-lived donors that had more naive CD4+ cells and higher diversity than aged donors. With age, beta diversity per million T cells declined roughly linearly, significantly by approximately 40.

Comments on this clonotype: Its antigen is not identified.

Next came a second PCR, run for roughly 7 to 12 cycles, which used a sample-barcoded 5' primer along with a J-beta primer mix. TCRdb redid the calling of the 5' RACE reads with MiXCR, one entry per CDR3 protein. Of 1.8 million or so distinct CDR3 sequences in the sample, roughly 43% were seen once. The sequence was obtained from a human donor in good health. Sequencing was done on a sample of blood.

The CDR3 region has the DNA TGTGCCAGCAGCCTTACCGGGACGATAGGTTCACCCCTCCACTTT. It is translated as CASSLTGTIGSPLHF. The chain combines TRBV7-3 with TRBJ1-6; tentatively, D is TRBD1 (5 bases). The V end was cut by 5 bases, the J end by 9 bases, with 17 bases between. The CDR3 covers 15 residues. The V gene's germline CDR1 is SGHTA and CDR2 FQGTGA.